The 10 T cell receptor beta chains below all came from one sample that was sequenced in a study of T cells in tuberculosis. Time point noted: new active TB diagnosis, blood taken before or within 7 days of starting treatment. This table comes from immunoSEQ multiplex PCR, and its TCRdb copy is limited to in-frame clones, with some not included. Of about 53,000 clones listed, about 96% are singletons. The input for sequencing was PBMCs, taken at tuberculosis diagnosis. Source of these receptors: an adult with tuberculosis.

The gene calls are TRBV7-9 and TRBJ1-2; 9 nucleotides line up with TRBD1. There are 13 residues in the CDR3. The V and J ends lost 5 bases and 6 bases, in that order; junction bases with no gene match: 4. CDR1 and CDR2 from the germline V gene are SEHNR and FQNEAQ (reference sequence). The CDR3 bases are TGTGCCAGCAGCCTACAGGGGGCGCATGGCTACACCTTC. It codes for CASSLQGAHGYTF.

The V gene is TRBV5-6, the J gene TRBJ2-5, with 7 bases fitting TRBD1. V gave up 3 bases and J gave up 4 bases; unmatched junction bases: 15. Germline lookup yields CDR1 SGHDT and CDR2 YYEEEE. CDR3 length: 17 amino acids. The CDR3 DNA follows: TGTGCCAGCAGCTGGCTTTCGACAGGGAAAGTGGGAGAGACCCAGTACTTC. Translation: CASSWLSTGKVGETQYF.

CDR3 coding DNA: TGTGCCATCAGTGGGTCGGACATAGGACCCTACGAGCAGTACTTC. Amino acids: CAISGSDIGPYEQYF. This rearrangement joins TRBV10-3 to TRBJ2-5; TRBD1 might be the D (5 bases). The end of the DNA is better explained by TRBJ2-7, so the J call may be wrong. This CDR3 is built from 15 residues. The germline gives CDR1 ENHRY, CDR2 SYGVKD.

The rearrangement uses TRBV30 and TRBJ1-5; 8 positions agree with TRBD1. Germline V gene sequence: CDR1 GTSNPN, CDR2 SVGIG (reference sequence). The CDR3 length is 16 residues. The junction had 8 bases not matched to a gene; V was cut back by 2 bases and J by 2 bases. The CDR3 is CAWSPGGGPGNQPQHF. CDR3 coding DNA: TGTGCCTGGAGTCCAGGGGGCGGTCCGGGCAATCAGCCCCAGCATTTT.

This sequence joins TRBV7-6 and TRBJ2-3; TRBD2 matches 14 bases. CDR3 length: 17 amino acids. V lost 5 bases to trimming and J lost 4 bases; unmatched junction nucleotides: 8. Germline lookup yields CDR1 SGHVS and CDR2 FNYEAQ. The CDR3 DNA follows: TGTGCCAGCAGCCCGGGACTAGCGGGAGCGGCTGCAGATACGCAGTATTTT. Protein: CASSPGLAGAAADTQYF.

This clone was found a few times. This chain joins TRBV28 and TRBJ2-2; unclear D gene. The CDR3 spans 15 residues. Trimming took off 5 bases at V and 1 base at J, with 11 bases between the two ends. Germline loops: CDR1 MDHEN, CDR2 SYDVKM. The CDR3: CASSPQPGNTGELFF. CDR3 DNA: TGTGCCAGCAGTCCCCAGCCGGGGAACACCGGGGAGCTGTTTTTT.

This chain uses TRBV14 with TRBJ2-7; TRBD1 matches at 11 bases. The germline CDR1 and CDR2 sequences are SGHDN and FVKESK. V trimming: 4 bases; J trimming: 7 bases; junction bases outside the gene matches: 9. The CDR3 spans 15 residues. The DNA for the CDR3 is TGTGCCAGCAGCCTGGGGACAGGGGGATCTGGGGAGCAGTACTTC. It codes for CASSLGTGGSGEQYF.

The chain combines TRBV9 with TRBJ2-1, with D unclear. The CDR3 loop spans 15 amino acids. The germline V gene encodes CDR1 SGDLS and CDR2 YYNGEE. V was trimmed by 1 base and J by 0 bases, leaving 8 bases between them. The CDR3 sequence: CASSVYPSSYNEQFF. DNA for the CDR3: TGTGCCAGCAGCGTATATCCGAGCTCCTACAATGAGCAGTTCTTC.

The chain joins TRBV28 to TRBJ1-2; possible D gene TRBD1, 6 bases. The CDR3 runs 13 residues. Germline V gives CDR1 MDHEN, CDR2 SYDVKM. V was shortened by 5 bases and J by 7 bases, with 14 bases between the two germline ends. CDR3: CASSTGTLGGYTF. CDR3 in DNA: TGTGCCAGCAGTACCGGGACATTGGGTGGCTACACCTTC.

The rearrangement joins TRBV30 to TRBJ2-7, with 7 positions matching TRBD2. Germline V gene sequence: CDR1 GTSNPN, CDR2 SVGIG (reference sequence). After removal of 3 bases from V and 3 bases from J, the junction contained 8 bases not matched to a gene. The CDR3 covers 14 residues. The DNA for the CDR3 is TGTGCCTGGAGACTGGGAGGGCTGCGCTACGAGCAGTACTTC. Its protein is CAWRLGGLRYEQYF.